These 21 T cell receptor beta chains originate from one sample sequenced in a study of technical replicates of blood from several donors listed by TCRdb under 2017. Receptor amplification or capture employed the immunoSEQ multiplex PCR assay. Sourced from immuneACCESS, this table was stored by TCRdb with only in-frame sequences that have V and J called. A share of the clones is absent; for the studies checked, an unresolved V gene accounts for under half, and the remainder has no known explanation. A total of 85,000 to 90,000 clones appear in this sample, roughly 92% of them only once. Jointly, the top ten make up about 0.26% of the sample. The sample was T cells isolated from PBMCs. The receptor source for this set is a human donor in good health.

J is TRBJ1-1 and V is TRBV4-2; D uncertain. CDR1 LGHNA and CDR2 YNFKEQ come from the germline V gene. The V and J ends lost 3 bases and 6 bases respectively, with 17 bases between them. The CDR3 is made up of 15 amino acids. The CDR3 region has the DNA TGTGCCAGCAGCCAGCCGGGTCCCCAAGACGCTGAAGCTTTCTTT. It codes for CASSQPGPQDAEAFF.

This clone occurred a few times. The rearrangement joins TRBV14 to TRBJ2-6; D possibly corresponds to TRBD1 (6 bases). This CDR3 is built from 15 residues. CDR1 and CDR2 from the germline V gene are SGHDN and FVKESK. V gave up 3 bases and J gave up 2 bases, with 8 bases separating them. The CDR3 protein is CASSQQGPGANVLTF. The CDR3 region has the DNA TGTGCCAGCAGCCAGCAGGGGCCTGGGGCCAACGTCCTGACTTTC.

The rearrangement joins TRBV6-5 to TRBJ1-1; D is perhaps TRBD1 (5 bases). The V gene's germline CDR1 is MNHEY and CDR2 SVGAGI. V was shortened by 6 bases and J by 2 bases, with 16 bases between the two germline ends. This CDR3 region has 15 residues. This CDR3 is CASSHGGVSNTEAFF. CDR3 DNA: TGTGCCAGCAGCCATGGGGGGGTGAGTAACACTGAAGCTTTCTTT.

The rearrangement joins TRBV5-1 to TRBJ2-1; 7 bases fit TRBD1. Germline values: CDR1 SGHRS, CDR2 YFSETQ. The trim removed 3 bases at V and 1 base at J, leaving 1 base unmatched. The CDR3 contains 14 residues. The CDR3 here is CASSWTGSYNEQFF. For the CDR3, the DNA is TGCGCCAGCAGCTGGACAGGATCCTACAATGAGCAGTTCTTC.

This clone was detected only once. The V call is TRBV28, the J call TRBJ1-5; D uncertain. Between the trimmed V and J ends, which lost 6 bases and 0 bases, there was a span of 12 bases. The CDR3 spans 15 residues. Germline CDR1 and CDR2: MDHEN and SYDVKM. CDR3 in amino acids: CASSRRWNSNQPQHF. The CDR3 DNA follows: TGTGCCAGCAGCCGGAGGTGGAATAGCAATCAGCCCCAGCATTTT.

This chain uses TRBV11-3 with TRBJ2-1, with 9 nucleotides matching TRBD2. V trimming: 0 bases; J trimming: 6 bases; junction bases outside the gene matches: 3. The CDR3 sequence is 15 residues long. CDR1 is SGHNT, CDR2 YENEEA, per germline. This CDR3 is CASSLDVSGGNEQFF. The CDR3 DNA reads as TGTGCCAGCAGCTTAGACGTTAGCGGGGGCAATGAGCAGTTCTTC.

The J gene is TRBJ2-7, the V gene TRBV28; D not certain. Germline V gene sequence: CDR1 MDHEN, CDR2 SYDVKM. Trimming took off 7 bases at V and 5 bases at J, with 12 bases between the two ends. The CDR3 spans 12 residues. CDR3 amino acids: CASTEDRNEQYF. The CDR3 region has the DNA TGTGCCAGCACAGAGGATCGGAACGAGCAGTACTTC.

This chain uses TRBV19 with TRBJ2-7; 14 bases fit TRBD2. V shed 6 bases and J 3 bases; nucleotides not matched to a gene: 13. Germline-derived CDR1 and CDR2 are LNHDA and SQIVND (reference sequence). This CDR3 has 18 residues. The CDR3, as DNA: TGTGCCAGTAGCCGGGGGACTAGCGGGAGTTTTGGTTTCTACGAGCAGTACTTC. Amino acids: CASSRGTSGSFGFYEQYF.

This chain uses TRBV18 with TRBJ2-4; the D gene is possibly TRBD2 (6 bases). V shed 2 bases and J shed 5 bases, with 22 bases lying between them. The CDR3 covers 18 residues. Germline CDR1 reads KGHSH; CDR2 reads LQKENI. The CDR3 loop is CASSPFGRDTTGENIQYF. DNA for the CDR3: TGTGCCAGCTCACCATTCGGACGGGATACGACGGGGGAAAACATTCAGTACTTC.

A few counts support this clone. The chain joins TRBV29-1 to TRBJ1-5; 8 nucleotides agree with TRBD1. This CDR3 contains 12 residues. Trimming at V came to 6 bases and at J to 5 bases, leaving 3 bases not matched to a gene. CDR1 and CDR2 from the germline V gene are SQVTM and ANQGSEA. DNA of the CDR3: TGCAGCGTCGGGACAGGTGATCAGCCCCAGCATTTT. Translating gives CSVGTGDQPQHF.

The chain employs TRBV9 and TRBJ2-1, with TRBD2 as a possible D gene (6 bases). The CDR3 extends over 15 amino acids. Per germline, CDR1 SGDLS and CDR2 YYNGEE. V was cut by 3 bases and J by 4 bases, with 14 bases left in between. The CDR3 is CASSETGDQYNEQFF. As DNA, the CDR3 is TGTGCCAGCAGCGAAACGGGGGACCAGTACAATGAGCAGTTCTTC.

The sample holds one count of this clone. This chain joins TRBV4-1 and TRBJ1-5, with D tentatively TRBD1 (5 bases). CDR3 length: 15 amino acids. Trimming removed 4 bases from V and 3 bases from J, with 13 bases in between. CDR1 is MGHRA, CDR2 YSYEKL, per germline. The CDR3 protein is CASSRGGGDNQPQHF. As DNA, the CDR3 is TGCGCCAGCAGCCGGGGGGGTGGGGACAATCAGCCCCAGCATTTT.

This clone appeared a single time. The chain carries TRBV9 and TRBJ2-5; the match to TRBD1 covers 7 bases. The CDR3 contains 18 residues. The junction had 14 bases not matched to a gene; V was cut back by 0 bases and J by 3 bases. Germline V gene lookup returns CDR1 SGDLS and CDR2 YYNGEE. CDR3 coding DNA: TGTGCCAGCAGCGTAGGAGCCTCCGGGACAGCGCTGAAAGAGACCCAGTACTTC. It encodes CASSVGASGTALKETQYF.

The chain links TRBV5-4 to TRBJ2-7; D not certain. This CDR3 has 15 residues. V was clipped by 4 bases and J by 7 bases, with 21 bases between them. Germline-derived CDR1 and CDR2 are SGHNT and YYREEE (reference sequence). CDR3 sequence (DNA): TGTGCCAGCAGCCCCAATTTGACTCCCGAGAGGGAGCAGTACTTC. It specifies CASSPNLTPEREQYF. Full variable domain (rest looked up from reference TRBV5-4 and TRBJ2-7): ETGVTQSPTHLIKTRGQQVTLRCSSQSGHNTVSWYQQALGQGPQFIFQYYREEENGRGNFPPRFSGLQFPNYSSELNVNALELDDSALYLCASSPNLTPEREQYFGPGTRLTVT.

The chain employs TRBV5-1 and TRBJ1-1; maybe TRBD1 (5 bases). V lost 3 bases to trimming and J lost 5 bases, with 11 bases between them. This CDR3 is built from 13 residues. Germline values: CDR1 SGHRS, CDR2 YFSETQ. CDR3 nucleotides: TGCGCCAGCAGCTCTCAGGGTAATACTGAAGCTTTCTTT. Translated, it gives CASSSQGNTEAFF.

CDR3 DNA: TGTGCCTGGAGTGTTATCAAACTTCGGACACCTGACAGCTCCTATAATTCACCCCTCCACTTT. As protein: CAWSVIKLRTPDSSYNSPLHF. The V call is TRBV30, the J call TRBJ1-6, with a tentative D call TRBD1 (5 bases). CDR1 GTSNPN and CDR2 SVGIG come from the germline V gene (reference sequence). V gave up 0 bases and J gave up 0 bases, with 24 bases separating them. This CDR3 spans 21 amino acids.

This clone was found once. The V call is TRBV10-3, the J call TRBJ1-6; D unresolved. This CDR3 is built from 18 residues. Trimming removed 0 bases at V and 4 bases at J, with 16 bases between. Germline V gene data show CDR1 as ENHRY and CDR2 as SYGVKD. The CDR3 loop reads CAISESLSVGAYNSPLHF. DNA of the CDR3: TGTGCCATCAGTGAGTCGCTCTCCGTGGGCGCTTATAATTCACCCCTCCACTTT.

This clone showed up just once. The rearrangement links TRBV6-5 to TRBJ2-1, with 7 nucleotides matching TRBD1. Germline CDR1 reads MNHEY; CDR2 reads SVGAGI. The CDR3 is made up of 15 amino acids. Trimming removed 4 bases from V and 3 bases from J; junction bases left unmatched: 6. The CDR3 here is CASSSTGQSYNEQFF. CDR3 coding DNA: TGTGCCAGCAGTTCTACGGGACAGAGCTACAATGAGCAGTTCTTC.

This clone was recorded once. The chain joins TRBV19 to TRBJ1-3, with D perhaps TRBD1 (5 bases). Germline CDR1 reads LNHDA; CDR2 reads SQIVND (reference sequence). Trimming took off 7 bases at V and 2 bases at J, with 15 bases between the two ends. The CDR3 length is 15 residues. The CDR3 DNA follows: TGTGCCAGTAAACTCCAGACAGCCACTGGAAACACCATATATTTT. This encodes CASKLQTATGNTIYF.

The chain combines TRBV7-3 with TRBJ1-5; 7 bases fit TRBD1. The germline V gene encodes CDR1 SGHTA and CDR2 FQGTGA. The CDR3 is made up of 13 amino acids. J lost 5 bases, V lost 5 bases, and 3 bases had no gene match. The CDR3 is CASSRDRDQPQHF. DNA of the CDR3: TGTGCCAGCAGCCGAGACAGGGATCAGCCCCAGCATTTT.

Here the CDR3 reads CASSLLAGDVEAFF. The CDR3 DNA is TGTGCCAGCAGTTTACTTGCAGGGGACGTTGAAGCTTTCTTT. The chain carries TRBV27 and TRBJ1-1, with D possibly matching TRBD1 (6 bases). V was pared by 2 bases and J by 7 bases, with 14 bases between. The CDR3 covers 14 residues. Per the germline V gene, CDR1 is MNHEY and CDR2 is SMNVEV (reference sequence).